What follows are 25 T cell receptor beta chains derived from one specimen sequenced in a study of blood T cell repertoires in COVID-19 (dated by TCRdb to about 2020). The protocol used for the library was the immunoSEQ multiplex PCR assay. TCRdb's version of the immuneACCESS table is confined to in-frame rearrangements and falls short of the full clone set. An unresolved V gene accounts for under half of the shortfall where checked; the remainder is of unknown origin. This sample lists approximately 390,000 clones; around 90% were detected once. Over 2% of the sample lies in the top ten. The sample was PBMCs or T cells enriched from blood (not recorded which). The receptor set was obtained from a woman aged 40 to 49 with acute COVID-19.

The genes are TRBV9 and TRBJ2-3; 11 nucleotides agree with TRBD2. Per germline, CDR1 SGDLS and CDR2 YYNGEE. The CDR3 covers 16 residues. After removal of 5 bases from V and 0 bases from J, the junction contained 5 bases not matched to a gene. CDR3 region: CASRASGGTSTDTQYF. As DNA, the CDR3 is TGTGCCAGCAGGGCTAGCGGGGGGACTAGCACAGATACGCAGTATTTT.

This chain links TRBV11-2 with TRBJ2-2; TRBD2 is a possible D gene (6 bases). The V gene lost 1 base and the J gene lost 4 bases, with 19 bases spanning the gap. Germline V gene data show CDR1 as SGHAT and CDR2 as FQNNGV. This CDR3 comprises 18 residues. CDR3 amino acids: CASSLGIVLAGSTGELFF. DNA for the CDR3: TGTGCCAGCAGCTTAGGAATAGTATTGGCGGGGAGCACCGGGGAGCTGTTTTTT.

V is TRBV4-2 and J is TRBJ2-5; 8 bases fit TRBD2. CDR3 length: 15 residues. With V trimmed by 3 bases and J by 2 bases, 5 bases remained unmatched. Germline loops: CDR1 LGHNA, CDR2 YNFKEQ. The CDR3 region is CASSQTGLGQETQYF. In DNA, the CDR3 is TGTGCCAGCAGCCAGACGGGACTAGGACAAGAGACCCAGTACTTC.

V is TRBV19 and J is TRBJ1-2; TRBD1 aligns across 9 bases. J was trimmed by 1 base and V by 5 bases; bases with no gene match: 8. This CDR3 comprises 16 residues. Germline CDR1 is LNHDA and CDR2 is SQIVND (reference sequence). The CDR3 protein is CASSYNRGRNNYGYTF. The CDR3 DNA reads TGTGCCAGTAGTTATAACAGGGGGCGAAATAACTATGGCTACACCTTC.

This clone came up a few times. The V gene is TRBV3-1 (or the pseudogene TRBV3-2), the J gene TRBJ1-2, with 10 bases lining up with TRBD1. Germline lookup yields CDR1 LGHDT and CDR2 YNNKEL (reference sequence). The ends lost 6 bases at V and 7 bases at J; junction bases unmatched: 5. The CDR3 covers 13 residues. The CDR3 sequence: CASRHGTGAGYTF. CDR3 in DNA: TGTGCCAGCAGACACGGGACAGGGGCTGGCTACACCTTC.

The chain uses TRBV9 and TRBJ1-3; D remains unclear. The length of the CDR3 is 14 residues. The V gene lost 5 bases and the J gene lost 0 bases, with 9 bases spanning the gap. The germline V gene has CDR1 SGDLS and CDR2 YYNGEE. CDR3: CASSGGLSGNTIYF. The CDR3 region has the DNA TGTGCCAGCAGTGGCGGGCTCTCTGGAAACACCATATATTTT.

The chain is built from TRBV5-1 and TRBJ2-1, with 10 bases matching TRBD2. In germline, CDR1 is SGHRS, CDR2 YFSETQ. The length of the CDR3 is 16 residues. Trimming took 3 bases from V and 2 from J; bases not matched to a gene: 5. Written as DNA, the CDR3 is TGCGCCAGCAGCTCCTCCCTAGCGGGGGCCTACAATGAGCAGTTCTTC. As protein: CASSSSLAGAYNEQFF.

The rearrangement links TRBV3-1 (or the pseudogene TRBV3-2) to TRBJ2-2; D gene ambiguous. CDR3 size: 12 residues. CDR1 and CDR2 from the germline V gene are LGHDT and YNNKEL (reference sequence). V was pared by 4 bases and J by 8 bases, with 8 bases between. CDR3: CASSRCRGELFF. The CDR3 nucleotides read TGTGCCAGCAGCCGATGCAGGGGGGAGCTGTTTTTT.

This clone was found a few times. The chain employs TRBV14 and TRBJ2-7; D gene ambiguous. CDR1 is SGHDN and CDR2 is FVKESK in the germline V gene. The CDR3 runs 14 residues. The V end was cut by 0 bases, the J end by 3 bases, with 9 bases between. As DNA, the CDR3 is TGTGCCAGCAGCCAAGATGGCAGATACTACGAGCAGTACTTC. It specifies CASSQDGRYYEQYF.

The chain combines TRBV3-1 (or the pseudogene TRBV3-2) with TRBJ2-3, with 7 bases that match TRBD2. The junction had 7 bases not matched to a gene; V was cut back by 0 bases and J by 1 base. CDR3 length: 17 residues. CDR1 and CDR2 from the germline V gene are LGHDT and YNNKEL (reference sequence). The CDR3 DNA is TGTGCCAGCAGCCAAGATTTTGGACTAGAGGGCACAGATACGCAGTATTTT. It specifies CASSQDFGLEGTDTQYF.

V usage is TRBV15 and J usage is TRBJ2-1, with 10 bases fitting TRBD2. The CDR3 length is 13 residues. CDR1 is LNHNV and CDR2 is YYDKDF in the germline V gene (reference sequence). With V trimmed by 5 bases and J by 8 bases, 3 bases remained unmatched. CDR3 DNA sequence: TGTGCCACCAGCGGCCTAGCGGGGGATGAGCAGTTCTTC. Protein product: CATSGLAGDEQFF.

The chain uses TRBV19 and TRBJ1-4; D unclear. This CDR3 has 13 residues. Germline V gene sequence: CDR1 LNHDA, CDR2 SQIVND (reference sequence). V was pared by 5 bases and J by 7 bases, with 11 bases between. The DNA for the CDR3 is TGTGCCAGTAGTCCCCGGCGGGGTGAAAAACTGTTTTTT. It encodes CASSPRRGEKLFF.

The rearrangement joins TRBV5-8 to TRBJ2-7, with a possible D match to TRBD1 (5 bases). The germline gives CDR1 SGHTS, CDR2 YDEGEE. CDR3 length: 17 residues. The V end was cut by 1 base, the J end by 3 bases, with 20 bases between. The CDR3 DNA follows: TGTGCCAGCAGCTTGTCGGCCAGGGATGGATCCCTCTACGAGCAGTACTTC. Encoded protein: CASSLSARDGSLYEQYF.

The V gene is TRBV19, the J gene TRBJ1-2; TRBD1 agrees at 11 bases. With V trimmed by 3 bases and J by 7 bases, 7 bases remained unmatched. CDR1 is LNHDA and CDR2 is SQIVND in the germline V gene (reference sequence). The CDR3 is 15 residues long. The CDR3 is CASSIRDRGGTGYTF. The CDR3 nucleotides are TGTGCCAGTAGTATTCGGGACAGGGGGGGAACTGGCTACACCTTC.

As for this clone: Different DNA sequences within this sample yield the same CDR3. V is TRBV12-5 and J is TRBJ1-1, with D unresolved. Trimming removed 5 bases from V and 5 bases from J, with 12 bases in between. This CDR3 region has 13 residues. CDR1 and CDR2 from the germline V gene are LGHNT and FRNRAP. CDR3 nucleotides: TGTGCTAGTGGTCCGCGGGGAGGGACTGAAGCTTTCTTT. Translation: CASGPRGGTEAFF.

This sequence joins TRBV19 and TRBJ2-1; unclear D gene. CDR3 size: 13 residues. V was shortened by 1 base and J by 9 bases, with 10 bases between the two germline ends. Germline V lookup: CDR1 LNHDA, CDR2 SQIVND (reference sequence). This CDR3 reads CASSIVVSSEQFF. CDR3 coding DNA: TGTGCCAGTAGTATAGTCGTATCGTCTGAGCAGTTCTTC. Filled out from reference TRBV19 and TRBJ2-1, the complete variable domain reads DGGITQSPKYLFRKEGQNVTLSCEQNLNHDAMYWYRQDPGQGLRLIYYSQIVNDFQKGDIAEGYSVSREKKESFPLTVTSAQKNPTAFYLCASSIVVSSEQFFGPGTRLTVL.

DNA for the CDR3: TGCGCCAGCAGCCAATTGGGACTAAGCACAGATACGCAGTATTTT. Translating it yields CASSQLGLSTDTQYF. The J gene is TRBJ2-3, the V gene TRBV4-1; 7 nucleotides line up with TRBD2. This CDR3 is 15 amino acids long. Looked up from germline, CDR1 is MGHRA and CDR2 is YSYEKL. V lost 2 bases to trimming and J lost 0 bases; unmatched junction nucleotides: 2.

The gene calls are TRBV5-1 and TRBJ1-1, with D maybe TRBD1 (6 bases). Trimming removed 3 bases from V and 10 bases from J, with 16 bases in between. The CDR3 runs to 13 residues. Looked up from germline, CDR1 is SGHRS and CDR2 is YFSETQ. The CDR3 here is CASSWDTQFPAFF. The CDR3 nucleotides read TGCGCCAGCAGCTGGGACACCCAATTCCCAGCTTTCTTT.

The chain has TRBV19 and TRBJ2-7, with TRBD1 matching 9 bases. Trimming at V came to 5 bases and at J to 6 bases, leaving 11 bases not matched to a gene. The germline CDR1 and CDR2 sequences are LNHDA and SQIVND (reference sequence). The CDR3 contains 15 residues. CDR3: CASSVTGTGSGEQYF. The CDR3 nucleotides are TGTGCCAGTAGTGTAACCGGGACAGGGTCAGGCGAGCAGTACTTC.

The rearrangement links TRBV7-6 to TRBJ2-5, with TRBD1 identical over 8 bases. The germline V gene has CDR1 SGHVS and CDR2 FNYEAQ. The CDR3 totals 13 residues. J gave up 3 bases and V 5 bases, and 2 bases lay outside the gene matches. Written as DNA, the CDR3 is TGTGCCAGCAGCCCGGGACAGGAAGAGACCCAGTACTTC. It specifies CASSPGQEETQYF.

This clone was observed a single time. J is TRBJ1-3 and V is TRBV5-1; perhaps TRBD1 as D (6 bases). V was shortened by 4 bases and J by 4 bases, with 15 bases between the two germline ends. The length of the CDR3 is 15 residues. The germline V gene encodes CDR1 SGHRS and CDR2 YFSETQ. CDR3 sequence: CASSRTGTGGNTIYF. CDR3 nucleotide sequence: TGCGCCAGCAGCCGTACAGGGACGGGGGGAAACACCATATATTTT. Variable domain in full (rest from reference TRBV5-1 and TRBJ1-3): KAGVTQTPRYLIKTRGQQVTLSCSPISGHRSVSWYQQTPGQGLQFLFEYFSETQRNKGNFPGRFSGRQFSNSRSEMNVSTLELGDSALYLCASSRTGTGGNTIYFGEGSWLTVV.

This clone has just one count. The chain uses TRBV7-9 and TRBJ2-5, with a possible D match to TRBD2 (5 bases). The germline V gene encodes CDR1 SEHNR and CDR2 FQNEAQ (reference sequence). V was trimmed by 5 bases and J by 5 bases, leaving 12 bases between them. There are 13 residues in the CDR3. Here the CDR3 reads CASSRGIMETQYF. Written as DNA, the CDR3 is TGTGCCAGCAGCCGGGGAATAATGGAGACCCAGTACTTC. Full variable domain (rest looked up from reference TRBV7-9 and TRBJ2-5): DTGVSQNPRHKITKRGQNVTFRCDPISEHNRLYWYRQTLGQGPEFLTYFQNEAQLEKSRLLSDRFSAERPKGSFSTLEIQRTEQGDSAMYLCASSRGIMETQYFGPGTRLLVL.

The V and J genes are TRBV19 and TRBJ2-2; TRBD1 agrees at 9 bases. Trimming took 3 bases from V and 1 from J; bases not matched to a gene: 9. The CDR3 is 18 amino acids. CDR1 is LNHDA, CDR2 SQIVND, per germline (reference sequence). The CDR3 protein is CASSIRTGASQNTGELFF. CDR3 sequence (DNA): TGTGCCAGTAGTATCCGGACAGGGGCATCACAGAACACCGGGGAGCTGTTTTTT.

The chain uses TRBV5-5 and TRBJ1-2, with 11 positions matching TRBD1. The V segment lost 3 bases and the J segment 7 bases; nucleotides outside the gene matches: 20. Germline loops: CDR1 SGHKS, CDR2 YYEKEE (reference sequence). The CDR3 consists of 19 residues. The CDR3 region is CASSSSPNTGTGGSPGYTF. The CDR3, as DNA: TGTGCCAGCAGCTCAAGCCCTAATACCGGGACAGGGGGATCCCCTGGCTACACCTTC.

This sequence joins TRBV4-1 and TRBJ2-7; weak D call: TRBD1 (7 bases). Germline V gives CDR1 MGHRA, CDR2 YSYEKL. The CDR3 totals 14 residues. V lost 1 base to trimming and J lost 2 bases, with 9 bases between them. CDR3 coding DNA: TGCGCCAGCAGCCAAGTCAGGGGGGCCTACGAGCAGTACTTC. Residues: CASSQVRGAYEQYF.